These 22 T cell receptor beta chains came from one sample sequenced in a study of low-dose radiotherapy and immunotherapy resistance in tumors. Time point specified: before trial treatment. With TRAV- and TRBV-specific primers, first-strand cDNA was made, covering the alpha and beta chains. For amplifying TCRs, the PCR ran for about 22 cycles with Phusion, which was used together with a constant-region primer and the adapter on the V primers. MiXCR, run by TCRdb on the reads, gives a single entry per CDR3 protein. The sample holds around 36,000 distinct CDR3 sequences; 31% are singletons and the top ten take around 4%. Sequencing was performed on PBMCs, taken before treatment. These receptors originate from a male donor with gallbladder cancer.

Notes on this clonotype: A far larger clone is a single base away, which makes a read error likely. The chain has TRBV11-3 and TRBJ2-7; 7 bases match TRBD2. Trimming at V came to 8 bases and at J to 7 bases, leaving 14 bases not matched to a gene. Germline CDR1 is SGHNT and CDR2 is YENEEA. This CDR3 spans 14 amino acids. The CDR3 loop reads CASSPSGTTHEQYF. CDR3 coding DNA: TGTGCCAGCTCTCCTTCGGGGACTACCCATGAGCAGTACTTC.

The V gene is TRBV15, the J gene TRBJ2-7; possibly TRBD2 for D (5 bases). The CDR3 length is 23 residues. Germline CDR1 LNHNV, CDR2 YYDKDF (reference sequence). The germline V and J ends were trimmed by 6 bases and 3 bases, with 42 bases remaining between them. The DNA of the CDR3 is TGTGCCACCAGTCCCTTCCCCTCCGAACGGTGGGTTGGACGAAGCGGACCAAGCTACGAGCAGTACTTC. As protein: CATSPFPSERWVGRSGPSYEQYF.

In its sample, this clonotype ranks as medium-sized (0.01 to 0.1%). Here the CDR3 DNA reads TGCGCCAGCAGCTTGGACCCGGGGAGTTCACCCCTCCACTTT. Its translation is CASSLDPGSSPLHF. This chain links TRBV5-1 with TRBJ1-6; D remains unclear. Germline V gives CDR1 SGHRS, CDR2 YFSETQ. This CDR3 has 14 residues. V lost 0 bases and J 9 bases, leaving 10 bases between the germline ends.

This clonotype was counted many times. CDR3 bases: TGTGCCAGTAGTATTCGGACAGACAATCAGCCCCAGCATTTT. The encoded protein is CASSIRTDNQPQHF. The chain joins TRBV19 to TRBJ1-5; possible D gene TRBD1, 6 bases. With 3 bases removed from V and 3 bases from J, the gap between germline ends came to 9 bases. CDR3 length equals 14 residues. Germline V gene data show CDR1 as LNHDA and CDR2 as SQIVND (reference sequence).

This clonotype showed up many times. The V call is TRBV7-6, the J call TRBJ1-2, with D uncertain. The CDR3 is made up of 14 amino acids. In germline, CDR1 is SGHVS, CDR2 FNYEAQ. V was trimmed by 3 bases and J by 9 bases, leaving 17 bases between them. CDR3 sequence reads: CASSLADPTQSYTF. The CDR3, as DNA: TGTGCCAGCAGCTTGGCTGACCCTACCCAGAGCTACACCTTC.

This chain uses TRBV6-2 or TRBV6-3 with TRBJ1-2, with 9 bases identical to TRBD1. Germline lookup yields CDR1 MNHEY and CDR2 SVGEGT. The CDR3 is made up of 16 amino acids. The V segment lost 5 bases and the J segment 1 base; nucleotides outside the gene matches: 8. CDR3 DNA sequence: TGTGCCAGCAGTGAATGGGGACAGGGCGGTAACTATGGCTACACCTTC. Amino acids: CASSEWGQGGNYGYTF.

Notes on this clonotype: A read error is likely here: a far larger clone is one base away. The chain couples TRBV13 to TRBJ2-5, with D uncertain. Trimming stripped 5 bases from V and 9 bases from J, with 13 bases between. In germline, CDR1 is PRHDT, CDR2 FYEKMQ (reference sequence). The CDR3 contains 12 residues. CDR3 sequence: CASSHDPWSQYF. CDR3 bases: TGTGCCAGCAGCCACGACCCGTGGTCCCAGTACTTC.

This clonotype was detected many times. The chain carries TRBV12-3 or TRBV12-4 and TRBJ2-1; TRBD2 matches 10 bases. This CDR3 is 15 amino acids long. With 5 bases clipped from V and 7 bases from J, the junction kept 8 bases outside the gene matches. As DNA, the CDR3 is TGTGCCAGCAGTAAAACTAGCGGGGCTGGGAATGAGCAGTTCTTC. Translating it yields CASSKTSGAGNEQFF.

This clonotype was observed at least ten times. The CDR3: CAITQDRANTEAFF. CDR3 DNA: TGTGCCATCACTCAGGACAGGGCGAACACTGAAGCTTTCTTT. The gene calls are TRBV10-3 and TRBJ1-1; 8 bases map to TRBD1. CDR1 is ENHRY, CDR2 SYGVKD, per germline. The J segment lost 1 base and the V segment lost 7 bases, leaving 5 bases of the junction unmatched. The CDR3 runs 14 residues.

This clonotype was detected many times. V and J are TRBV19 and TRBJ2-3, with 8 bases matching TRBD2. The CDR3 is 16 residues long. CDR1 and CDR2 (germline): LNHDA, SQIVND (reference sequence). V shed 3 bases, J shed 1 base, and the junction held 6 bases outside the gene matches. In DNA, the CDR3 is TGTGCCAGTAGTATGATCGTCGGGGGGGGCACAGATACGCAGTATTTT. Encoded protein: CASSMIVGGGTDTQYF.

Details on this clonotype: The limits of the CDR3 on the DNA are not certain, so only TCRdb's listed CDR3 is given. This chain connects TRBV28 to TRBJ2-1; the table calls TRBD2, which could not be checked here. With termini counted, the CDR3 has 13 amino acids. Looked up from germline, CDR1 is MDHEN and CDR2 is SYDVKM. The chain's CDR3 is CASSFVASGATVF.

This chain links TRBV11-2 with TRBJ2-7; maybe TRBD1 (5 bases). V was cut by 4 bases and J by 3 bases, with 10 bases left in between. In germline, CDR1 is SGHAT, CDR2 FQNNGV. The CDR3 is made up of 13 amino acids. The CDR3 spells CASSSTDYYEQYF. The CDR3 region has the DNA TGTGCCAGCAGCTCGACAGATTACTACGAGCAGTACTTC.

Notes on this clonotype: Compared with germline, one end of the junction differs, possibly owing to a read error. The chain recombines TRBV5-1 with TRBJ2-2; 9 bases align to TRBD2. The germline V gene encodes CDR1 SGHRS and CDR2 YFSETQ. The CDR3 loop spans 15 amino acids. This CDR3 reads CASSPPGLAGTGELF. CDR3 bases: TGCGCCAGCAGCCCTCCCGGGCTAGCGGGAACCGGGGAGCTGTTT.

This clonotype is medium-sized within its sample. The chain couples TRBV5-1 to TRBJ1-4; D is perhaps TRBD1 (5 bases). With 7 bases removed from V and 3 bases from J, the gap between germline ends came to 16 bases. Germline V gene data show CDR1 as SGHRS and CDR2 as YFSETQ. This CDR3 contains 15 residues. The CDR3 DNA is TGCGCCAGCTCTCCGGGGCTGGCGGCTAATGAAAAACTGTTTTTT. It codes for CASSPGLAANEKLFF.

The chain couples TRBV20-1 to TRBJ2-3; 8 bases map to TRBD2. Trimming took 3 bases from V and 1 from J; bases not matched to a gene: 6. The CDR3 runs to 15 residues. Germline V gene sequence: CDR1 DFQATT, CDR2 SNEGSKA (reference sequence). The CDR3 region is CSASSAGGRTDTQYF. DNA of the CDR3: TGCAGTGCTAGTTCTGCGGGAGGTCGCACAGATACGCAGTATTTT.

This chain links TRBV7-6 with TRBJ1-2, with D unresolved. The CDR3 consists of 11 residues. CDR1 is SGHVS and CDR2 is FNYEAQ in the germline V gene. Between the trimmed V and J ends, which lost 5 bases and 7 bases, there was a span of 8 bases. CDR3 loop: CASSGDGGYTF. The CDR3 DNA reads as TGTGCCAGCAGCGGAGATGGTGGCTACACCTTC.

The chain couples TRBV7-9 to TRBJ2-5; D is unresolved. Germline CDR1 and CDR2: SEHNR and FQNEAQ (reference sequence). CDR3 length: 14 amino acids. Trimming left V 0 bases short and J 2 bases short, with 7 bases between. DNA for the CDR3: TGTGCCAGCAGCTTAGCGCAGAGTCAAGAGACCCAGTACTTC. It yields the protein CASSLAQSQETQYF. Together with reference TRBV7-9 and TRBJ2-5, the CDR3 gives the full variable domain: DTGVSQNPRHKITKRGQNVTFRCDPISEHNRLYWYRQTLGQGPEFLTYFQNEAQLEKSRLLSDRFSAERPKGSFSTLEIQRTEQGDSAMYLCASSLAQSQETQYFGPGTRLLVL.

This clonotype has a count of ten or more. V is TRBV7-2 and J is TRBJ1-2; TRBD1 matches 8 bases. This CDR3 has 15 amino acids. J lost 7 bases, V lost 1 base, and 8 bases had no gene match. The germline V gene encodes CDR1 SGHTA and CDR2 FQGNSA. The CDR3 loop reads CASSLEGTGLRGYTF. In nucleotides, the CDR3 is TGTGCCAGCAGCTTAGAGGGGACAGGTCTTCGTGGCTACACCTTC. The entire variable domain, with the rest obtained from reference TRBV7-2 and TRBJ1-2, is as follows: GAGVSQSPSNKVTEKGKDVELRCDPISGHTALYWYRQSLGQGLEFLIYFQGNSAPDKSGLPSDRFSAERTGGSVSTLTIQRTQQEDSAVYLCASSLEGTGLRGYTFGSGTRLTVV.

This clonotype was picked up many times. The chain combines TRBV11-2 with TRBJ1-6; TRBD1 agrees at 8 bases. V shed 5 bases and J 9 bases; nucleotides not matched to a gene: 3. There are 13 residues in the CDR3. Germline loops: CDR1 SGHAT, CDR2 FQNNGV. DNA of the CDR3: TGTGCCAGCAGCACAGGGGGAATTTCACCCCTCCACTTT. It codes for CASSTGGISPLHF.

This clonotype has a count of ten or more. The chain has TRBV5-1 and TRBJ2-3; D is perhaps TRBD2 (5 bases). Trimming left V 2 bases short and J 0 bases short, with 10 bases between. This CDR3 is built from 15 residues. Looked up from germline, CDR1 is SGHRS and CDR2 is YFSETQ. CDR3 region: CASSLSSGSTDTQYF. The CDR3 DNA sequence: TGCGCCAGCAGCTTATCCAGCGGAAGCACAGATACGCAGTATTTT.

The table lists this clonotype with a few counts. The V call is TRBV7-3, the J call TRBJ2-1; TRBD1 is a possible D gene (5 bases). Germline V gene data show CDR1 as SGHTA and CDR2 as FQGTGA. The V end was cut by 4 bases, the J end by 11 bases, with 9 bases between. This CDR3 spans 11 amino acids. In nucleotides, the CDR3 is TGTGCCAGCAGCTCCCGACAGCAGCAGTTCTTC. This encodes CASSSRQQQFF.

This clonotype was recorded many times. In nucleotides, the CDR3 is TGTGCCAGCAGCCCCCTGGCAAGCGGCTACACCTTC. Its protein is CASSPLASGYTF. The genes are TRBV7-2 and TRBJ1-2; no reliable D call. CDR3 length: 12 residues. Germline-derived CDR1 and CDR2 are SGHTA and FQGNSA. Trimming removed 5 bases from V and 8 bases from J, with 12 bases in between.